The text below deals with one TCR beta chain. Treatment here: around 19 received Ad26.COV2.S at low or high dose, single or two shots; 5 received placebo; per-sample allocation not given. Samples analyzed were those drawn on day 63 after the first vaccine or placebo injection. Germline lookup yields CDR1 MNHEY and CDR2 SMNVEV (reference sequence). The V and J ends lost 5 bases and 7 bases, in that order; junction bases with no gene match: 5. The CDR3 length is 14 residues. Sequencing used immunoSEQ multiplex PCR; TCRdb keeps in-frame clones, though not all of them. The data contain about 350,000 clones, roughly 89% of them singletons. The entry originates in a study of Ad26.COV2.S vaccination and SARS-CoV-2 variants.

Here the sequenced sample was peripheral blood, taken in a trial of Ad26.COV2.S vaccine versus placebo. The chain uses TRBV27 and TRBJ1-6; 7 positions match TRBD1. This TCR was recovered from a person between 18 and 59 years old who received the Ad26.COV2.S COVID-19 vaccine or a placebo. CDR3 in amino acids: CASSRGQWNSPLHF. The CDR3 bases are TGTGCCAGCAGTCGGGGACAGTGGAATTCACCCCTCCACTTT.